The 32 T cell receptor beta chains presented below share a single source sample, sequenced in a study of blood T cell repertoires in COVID-19. Clones were read by immunoSEQ multiplex PCR, and TCRdb kept only the in-frame ones, dropping some. Of some 100,000 clones detected, over 65% appear once; the ten largest clones hold 10% to 15%. What was sequenced was peripheral blood. These receptors were collected from a human donor in a cohort sampled during active COVID-19.

The chain recombines TRBV5-1 with TRBJ2-7, with 9 bases that match TRBD2. Germline V gene sequence: CDR1 SGHRS, CDR2 YFSETQ. V was pared by 2 bases and J by 5 bases, with 8 bases of the junction left unmatched. The CDR3 contains 15 residues. CDR3 amino acids: CASSFDGAGGNEQYF. The CDR3 nucleotides read TGCGCCAGCAGCTTCGACGGAGCGGGAGGTAACGAGCAGTACTTC.

The chain couples TRBV11-3 to TRBJ2-3; a possible D gene is TRBD2 (5 bases). This CDR3 comprises 15 residues. Trimming took off 5 bases at V and 5 bases at J, with 17 bases between the two ends. Germline lookup yields CDR1 SGHNT and CDR2 YENEEA. In DNA form, the CDR3 reads TGTGCCAGCAGCCCCGATGGAGGTGGCGGAGATACGCAGTATTTT. This translates into CASSPDGGGGDTQYF.

CDR3 sequence reads: CASSPGLAGRVTQYF. The CDR3 DNA reads as TGTGCCAGCAGCCCGGGACTAGCGGGGCGGGTTACGCAGTATTTT. The rearrangement joins TRBV6-2 or TRBV6-3 to TRBJ2-3; 13 nucleotides align to TRBD2. Trimming at V came to 6 bases and at J to 8 bases, leaving 8 bases not matched to a gene. CDR1 and CDR2 (germline): MNHEY, SVGEGT. CDR3 length: 15 residues.

The rearrangement uses TRBV6-5 and TRBJ2-1; 14 positions match TRBD2. With V trimmed by 6 bases and J by 12 bases, 10 bases remained unmatched. Germline V CDR1 and CDR2: MNHEY, SVGAGI. CDR3 length: 15 amino acids. The chain's CDR3 is CASRPGLAGDKRQFF. In nucleotides, the CDR3 is TGTGCCAGCAGACCGGGACTAGCGGGAGATAAGAGGCAGTTCTTC.

The CDR3 bases are TGCGCCAGCAGCTTGTCGGCGGGCGGGGGCAGGGAGACCCAGTACTTC. Protein sequence: CASSLSAGGGRETQYF. The V call is TRBV5-1, the J call TRBJ2-5; D is possibly TRBD2 (7 bases). V was trimmed by 1 base and J by 5 bases, leaving 18 bases between them. Germline CDR1 is SGHRS and CDR2 is YFSETQ. The CDR3 runs 16 residues.

This chain connects TRBV18 to TRBJ1-2; 7 bases are shared with TRBD1. Trimming at V came to 3 bases and at J to 4 bases, leaving 2 bases not matched to a gene. This CDR3 contains 13 residues. Germline CDR1 and CDR2: KGHSH and LQKENI. The CDR3 protein is CASSPDRSYGYTF. The DNA for the CDR3 is TGTGCCAGCTCACCGGACAGGAGCTATGGCTACACCTTC.

J is TRBJ1-4 and V is TRBV5-1; D is possibly TRBD1 (6 bases). V was clipped by 0 bases and J by 8 bases, with 11 bases between them. The CDR3 extends over 14 amino acids. CDR1 is SGHRS, CDR2 YFSETQ, per germline. CDR3 region: CASSLGQGYEKLFF. Here the CDR3 DNA reads TGCGCCAGCAGCTTGGGGCAGGGGTACGAAAAACTGTTTTTT.

This clone has only a few counts. This chain uses TRBV4-1 with TRBJ2-1, with 8 bases matching TRBD1. With 4 bases clipped from V and 5 bases from J, the junction kept 7 bases outside the gene matches. CDR3 length: 15 residues. Germline assignment: CDR1 MGHRA and CDR2 YSYEKL. The CDR3 protein is CASSPWTGPNNEQFF. The CDR3 region has the DNA TGCGCCAGCAGCCCTTGGACAGGGCCCAACAATGAGCAGTTCTTC.

This chain's CDR3 is CASSLAVAGGQETQYF. For the CDR3, the DNA is TGCGCCAGCAGCTTGGCGGTAGCGGGGGGCCAAGAGACCCAGTACTTC. The rearrangement uses TRBV5-1 and TRBJ2-5; TRBD2 matches at 10 bases. Germline CDR1 and CDR2: SGHRS and YFSETQ. The CDR3 is 16 amino acids. Trimming at V came to 0 bases and at J to 1 base, leaving 3 bases not matched to a gene.

This chain links TRBV19 with TRBJ2-3; TRBD1 matches at 12 bases. The CDR3 sequence is 17 residues long. Germline V gives CDR1 LNHDA, CDR2 SQIVND (reference sequence). The V gene end was trimmed by 5 bases and the J gene end by 3 bases; junction bases not matched to a gene: 9. The CDR3 spells CASSSRGQGARTDTQYF. The CDR3 DNA sequence: TGTGCCAGTAGTTCCCGGGGACAGGGGGCACGAACAGATACGCAGTATTTT.

The rearrangement links TRBV19 to TRBJ1-6; no definite D call. The V gene lost 3 bases and the J gene lost 10 bases, with 7 bases spanning the gap. The CDR3 consists of 12 residues. Germline V gene data show CDR1 as LNHDA and CDR2 as SQIVND (reference sequence). Here the CDR3 DNA reads TGTGCCAGTAGTATCCCAGGATCACCCCTCCACTTT. It translates to CASSIPGSPLHF.

CDR3 coding DNA: TGCGCCAGCAGCCAAGATAGATTCGGGGACAGGGGGGGTGCTTTCTTT. This sequence encodes CASSQDRFGDRGGAFF. The chain employs TRBV4-3 and TRBJ1-1; TRBD1 matches 11 bases. Per germline, CDR1 LGHNA and CDR2 YSLEER. J gave up 11 bases and V 0 bases, and 11 bases lay outside the gene matches. The CDR3 has 16 amino acids.

V is TRBV5-6 and J is TRBJ2-2; TRBD2 matches 10 bases. CDR1 and CDR2 (germline): SGHDT, YYEEEE. The CDR3 covers 18 residues. V shed 4 bases and J 4 bases; nucleotides not matched to a gene: 13. The CDR3 DNA reads TGTGCCAGCAGCCCACCCGCGAAGCTAGCGGGAGTCACCGGGGAGCTGTTTTTT. Protein: CASSPPAKLAGVTGELFF. The full variable domain, its missing parts supplied by reference TRBV5-6 and TRBJ2-2, is DAGVTQSPTHLIKTRGQQVTLRCSPKSGHDTVSWYQQALGQGPQFIFQYYEEEERQRGNFPDRFSGHQFPNYSSELNVNALLLGDSALYLCASSPPAKLAGVTGELFFGEGSRLTVL.

J is TRBJ2-5 and V is TRBV7-2, with D perhaps matching TRBD2 (6 bases). V gave up 7 bases and J gave up 1 base, with 16 bases separating them. CDR1 and CDR2 from the germline V gene are SGHTA and FQGNSA. The CDR3 is made up of 15 amino acids. The CDR3, as DNA: TGTGCCAGCATATCAGGCGGGGTTCCCCAAGAGACCCAGTACTTC. Amino acids: CASISGGVPQETQYF. The full variable domain, in which reference TRBV7-2 and TRBJ2-5 provide the parts outside the CDR3, is GAGVSQSPSNKVTEKGKDVELRCDPISGHTALYWYRQSLGQGLEFLIYFQGNSAPDKSGLPSDRFSAERTGGSVSTLTIQRTQQEDSAVYLCASISGGVPQETQYFGPGTRLLVL.

This chain joins TRBV11-2 and TRBJ2-1, with 9 positions matching TRBD2. The length of the CDR3 is 15 residues. Germline V gene lookup returns CDR1 SGHAT and CDR2 FQNNGV. V gave up 7 bases and J gave up 3 bases; unmatched junction bases: 7. The CDR3 protein is CASTMTSGSYNEQFF. For the CDR3, the DNA is TGTGCCAGCACCATGACTAGCGGAAGCTACAATGAGCAGTTCTTC.

This sequence joins TRBV18 and TRBJ1-1; 7 nucleotides line up with TRBD1. Per the germline V gene, CDR1 is KGHSH and CDR2 is LQKENI. This CDR3 comprises 15 residues. Trimming at V came to 3 bases and at J to 1 base, leaving 5 bases not matched to a gene. CDR3 in amino acids: CASSPLTGTNTEAFF. The CDR3 nucleotides are TGTGCCAGCTCACCTCTGACAGGGACGAACACTGAAGCTTTCTTT.

CDR3 DNA: TGTGCCAGCAGCTTAGGCTTGCCAGGGGGGACAGATACGCAGTATTTT. It codes for CASSLGLPGGTDTQYF. The chain combines TRBV11-2 with TRBJ2-3; weak D call: TRBD1 (7 bases). Germline V gene sequence: CDR1 SGHAT, CDR2 FQNNGV. This CDR3 contains 16 residues. The V and J ends lost 1 base and 3 bases respectively, with 14 bases between them.

DNA for the CDR3: TGCGCCAGCAGCTTGGGACAGGGCAGCTACACCTTC. Translated: CASSLGQGSYTF. The chain combines TRBV5-1 with TRBJ1-2; 7 nucleotides agree with TRBD1. The CDR3 contains 12 residues. V trimming: 0 bases; J trimming: 9 bases; junction bases outside the gene matches: 2. CDR1 SGHRS and CDR2 YFSETQ come from the germline V gene. Complete variable domain (other parts from reference TRBV5-1 and TRBJ1-2): KAGVTQTPRYLIKTRGQQVTLSCSPISGHRSVSWYQQTPGQGLQFLFEYFSETQRNKGNFPGRFSGRQFSNSRSEMNVSTLELGDSALYLCASSLGQGSYTFGSGTRLTVV.

The genes are TRBV2 and TRBJ2-7, with 10 positions matching TRBD2. Germline-derived CDR1 and CDR2 are SNHLY and FYNNEI. V lost 4 bases, J lost 7 bases, and 13 bases stayed unmatched. CDR3 length equals 16 residues. The CDR3 loop reads CASSVTSASGSGEQYF. CDR3 nucleotides: TGTGCCAGCAGTGTGACCTCGGCTAGCGGGAGTGGAGAGCAGTACTTC.

In this sample, this clone turned up once. V usage is TRBV6-5 and J usage is TRBJ1-5; 7 nucleotides line up with TRBD1. Germline CDR1 and CDR2: MNHEY and SVGAGI. The CDR3 totals 15 residues. Losses at the gene ends were 4 bases for V and 6 bases for J; bases not matched to a gene: 9. CDR3 protein: CASSSLQGLSQPQHF. As DNA, the CDR3 is TGTGCCAGCAGTTCATTACAGGGGTTGTCTCAGCCCCAGCATTTT.

This clone was detected only once. This chain uses TRBV19 with TRBJ2-1; no firm D call. Trimming removed 3 bases at V and 0 bases at J, with 6 bases between. The V gene's germline CDR1 is LNHDA and CDR2 SQIVND (reference sequence). CDR3 length equals 14 residues. The CDR3 loop is CASSIASSYNEQFF. CDR3 coding DNA: TGTGCCAGTAGTATTGCGAGCTCCTACAATGAGCAGTTCTTC. The full variable domain, completed using reference TRBV19 and TRBJ2-1, is DGGITQSPKYLFRKEGQNVTLSCEQNLNHDAMYWYRQDPGQGLRLIYYSQIVNDFQKGDIAEGYSVSREKKESFPLTVTSAQKNPTAFYLCASSIASSYNEQFFGPGTRLTVL.

As regards this clone: This CDR3 is missing its conserved last phenylalanine or tryptophan, likely due to a read error. The DNA is omitted, as the CDR3 cannot be located on it reliably, and the CDR3 follows TCRdb's listing. The chain joins TRBV6-2 or TRBV6-3 to TRBJ2-7; no check of the table's D call, TRBD2, against the DNA was made. Germline CDR1 and CDR2: MNHEY and SVGEGT. The CDR3 has 12 amino acids, counting both end residues. CDR3 in amino acids: CASSNPSGTSYI.

The V gene is TRBV5-1, the J gene TRBJ2-3, with 11 positions matching TRBD2. The V segment lost 2 bases and the J segment 4 bases; nucleotides outside the gene matches: 9. The CDR3 is made up of 17 amino acids. The V gene's germline CDR1 is SGHRS and CDR2 YFSETQ. The CDR3 DNA follows: TGCGCCAGCAGCTTCATAGCGGGAGGGCCCTCCGCAGATACGCAGTATTTT. Its translation: CASSFIAGGPSADTQYF.

This CDR3 reads CASSFPNKLAGAGGELFF. CDR3 nucleotides: TGTGCCAGCAGTTTCCCCAACAAACTAGCGGGAGCTGGCGGGGAGCTGTTTTTT. The chain recombines TRBV28 with TRBJ2-2; TRBD2 agrees at 11 bases. The CDR3 covers 18 residues. Trimming removed 3 bases from V and 7 bases from J; junction bases left unmatched: 13. Germline CDR1 is MDHEN and CDR2 is SYDVKM.

J is TRBJ1-5 and V is TRBV10-3, with 7 bases fitting TRBD1. V gave up 2 bases and J gave up 3 bases; unmatched junction bases: 7. The germline V gene encodes CDR1 ENHRY and CDR2 SYGVKD. There are 16 residues in the CDR3. The CDR3 nucleotides read TGTGCCATCAGTGAGGCCAGGGGGTTAGTCAATCAGCCCCAGCATTTT. The encoded protein is CAISEARGLVNQPQHF.

This chain uses TRBV7-9 with TRBJ2-7, with 8 bases lining up with TRBD2. V gave up 4 bases and J gave up 3 bases; unmatched junction bases: 5. Germline values: CDR1 SEHNR, CDR2 FQNEAQ (reference sequence). The CDR3 runs 14 residues. The CDR3 sequence: CASSSSGSGYEQYF. The CDR3, as DNA: TGTGCCAGCAGCTCTAGCGGGTCTGGCTACGAGCAGTACTTC.

The chain carries TRBV4-3 and TRBJ1-2; no reliable D call. V lost 0 bases and J 5 bases, leaving 7 bases between the germline ends. Looked up from germline, CDR1 is LGHNA and CDR2 is YSLEER. This CDR3 is built from 13 residues. This CDR3 is CASSQESRYGYTF. The CDR3 DNA reads TGCGCCAGCAGCCAAGAGTCTAGGTATGGCTACACCTTC.

The chain recombines TRBV11-2 with TRBJ2-2; 9 positions match TRBD2. The CDR3 has 16 residues. The trim removed 3 bases at V and 6 bases at J, leaving 8 bases unmatched. CDR1 and CDR2 (germline): SGHAT, FQNNGV. This CDR3 is CASSFGSGRGPGELFF. The CDR3, as DNA: TGTGCCAGCAGCTTCGGTAGCGGGAGAGGGCCCGGGGAGCTGTTTTTT.

The chain uses TRBV7-2 and TRBJ2-7; 9 bases match TRBD2. This CDR3 is built from 16 residues. CDR1 and CDR2 from the germline V gene are SGHTA and FQGNSA. V was clipped by 5 bases and J by 0 bases; unmatched bases: 8. CDR3 DNA: TGTGCCAGCAGCCTATACGGGACTAGCAACTCCTACGAGCAGTACTTC. It codes for CASSLYGTSNSYEQYF.

This chain links TRBV2 with TRBJ1-1; the match to TRBD1 covers 9 bases. The germline V gene encodes CDR1 SNHLY and CDR2 FYNNEI. Germline trimming cut 6 bases from V and 5 bases from J; bases unmatched to any gene: 7. The CDR3 spans 14 residues. The DNA for the CDR3 is TGTGCCAGCAGCACAGGGGGCAGAGGAACTGAAGCTTTCTTT. Translation: CASSTGGRGTEAFF.

CDR3: CASSVWSTGMDEQFF. The CDR3 DNA sequence: TGTGCCAGCAGCGTCTGGTCGACAGGGATGGATGAGCAGTTCTTC. The chain joins TRBV9 to TRBJ2-1; TRBD1 aligns across 7 bases. This CDR3 spans 15 amino acids. V trimming: 2 bases; J trimming: 8 bases; junction bases outside the gene matches: 10. Per the germline V gene, CDR1 is SGDLS and CDR2 is YYNGEE. Together with reference TRBV9 and TRBJ2-1, the CDR3 gives the full variable domain: DSGVTQTPKHLITATGQRVTLRCSPRSGDLSVYWYQQSLDQGLQFLIQYYNGEERAKGNILERFSAQQFPDLHSELNLSSLELGDSALYFCASSVWSTGMDEQFFGPGTRLTVL.

The V and J genes are TRBV6-2 or TRBV6-3 and TRBJ2-6, with 8 bases that match TRBD1. Germline V gene data show CDR1 as MNHEY and CDR2 as SVGEGT. The junction had 5 bases not matched to a gene; V was cut back by 1 base and J by 0 bases. The CDR3 loop spans 18 amino acids. The CDR3, as DNA: TGTGCCAGCAGTTACTATGGACAGGGAAGCTCTGGGGCCAACGTCCTGACTTTC. This gives the protein CASSYYGQGSSGANVLTF.